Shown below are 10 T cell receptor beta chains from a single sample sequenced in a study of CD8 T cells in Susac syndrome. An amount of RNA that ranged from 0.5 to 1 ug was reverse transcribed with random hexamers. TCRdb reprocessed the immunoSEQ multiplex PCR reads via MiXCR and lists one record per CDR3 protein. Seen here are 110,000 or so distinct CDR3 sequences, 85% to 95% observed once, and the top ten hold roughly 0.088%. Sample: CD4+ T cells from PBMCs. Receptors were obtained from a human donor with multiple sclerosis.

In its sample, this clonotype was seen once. CDR3 DNA sequence: TGTGCCAGCAGTTTGCAGGGGGCCGAATATGGCTACACCTTC. This gives the protein CASSLQGAEYGYTF. The gene calls are TRBV12-3 or TRBV12-4 and TRBJ1-2; TRBD1 matches 8 bases. V gave up 3 bases and J gave up 5 bases; unmatched junction bases: 5. The CDR3 totals 14 residues.

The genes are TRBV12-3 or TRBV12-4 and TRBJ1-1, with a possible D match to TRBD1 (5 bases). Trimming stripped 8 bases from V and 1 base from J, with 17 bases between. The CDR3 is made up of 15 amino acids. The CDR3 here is CASATGWGGNTEAFF. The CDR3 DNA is TGTGCCAGCGCAACGGGATGGGGGGGGAACACTGAAGCTTTCTTT.

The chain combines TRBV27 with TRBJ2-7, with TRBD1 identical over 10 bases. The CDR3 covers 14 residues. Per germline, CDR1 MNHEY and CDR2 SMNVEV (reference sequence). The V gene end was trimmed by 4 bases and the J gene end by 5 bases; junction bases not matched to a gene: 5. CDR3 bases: TGTGCCAGCAGTTCCGGGACAGGGGTCCACGAGCAGTACTTC. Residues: CASSSGTGVHEQYF.

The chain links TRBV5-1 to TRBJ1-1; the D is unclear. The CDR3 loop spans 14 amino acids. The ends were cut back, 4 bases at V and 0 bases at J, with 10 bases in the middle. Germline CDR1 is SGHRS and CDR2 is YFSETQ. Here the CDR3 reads CASSPMGLNTEAFF. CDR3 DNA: TGCGCCAGCAGCCCGATGGGGTTGAACACTGAAGCTTTCTTT.

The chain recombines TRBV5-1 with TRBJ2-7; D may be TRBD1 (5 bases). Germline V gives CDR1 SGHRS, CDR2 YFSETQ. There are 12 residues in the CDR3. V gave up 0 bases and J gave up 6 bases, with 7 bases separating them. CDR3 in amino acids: CASSLEGAEQYF. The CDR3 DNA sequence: TGCGCCAGCAGCTTGGAAGGGGCCGAGCAGTACTTC. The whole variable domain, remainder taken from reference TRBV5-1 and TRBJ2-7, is KAGVTQTPRYLIKTRGQQVTLSCSPISGHRSVSWYQQTPGQGLQFLFEYFSETQRNKGNFPGRFSGRQFSNSRSEMNVSTLELGDSALYLCASSLEGAEQYFGPGTRLTVT.

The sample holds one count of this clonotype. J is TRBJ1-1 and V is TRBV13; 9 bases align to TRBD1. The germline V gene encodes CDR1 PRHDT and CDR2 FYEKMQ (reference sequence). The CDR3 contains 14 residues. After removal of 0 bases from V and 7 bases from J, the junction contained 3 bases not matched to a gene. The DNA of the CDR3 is TGTGCCAGCAGCTTAGGGGACAGGGGTCTTGAAGCTTTCTTT. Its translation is CASSLGDRGLEAFF. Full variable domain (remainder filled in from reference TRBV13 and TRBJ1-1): AAGVIQSPRHLIKEKRETATLKCYPIPRHDTVYWYQQGPGQDPQFLISFYEKMQSDKGSIPDRFSAQQFSDYHSELNMSSLELGDSALYFCASSLGDRGLEAFFGQGTRLTVV.

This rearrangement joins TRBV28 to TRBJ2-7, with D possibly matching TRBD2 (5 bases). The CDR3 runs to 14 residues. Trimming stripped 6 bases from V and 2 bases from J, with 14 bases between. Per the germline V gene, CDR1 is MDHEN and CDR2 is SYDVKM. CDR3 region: CASSRDKGAYEQYF. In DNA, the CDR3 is TGTGCCAGCAGCCGTGACAAGGGAGCCTACGAGCAGTACTTC.

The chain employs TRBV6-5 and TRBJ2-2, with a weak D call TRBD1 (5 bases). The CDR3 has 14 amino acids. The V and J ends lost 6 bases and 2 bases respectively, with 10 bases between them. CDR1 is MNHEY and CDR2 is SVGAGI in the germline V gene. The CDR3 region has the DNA TGTGCCAGCAGAAGACAGCGTAACACCGGGGAGCTGTTTTTT. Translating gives CASRRQRNTGELFF.

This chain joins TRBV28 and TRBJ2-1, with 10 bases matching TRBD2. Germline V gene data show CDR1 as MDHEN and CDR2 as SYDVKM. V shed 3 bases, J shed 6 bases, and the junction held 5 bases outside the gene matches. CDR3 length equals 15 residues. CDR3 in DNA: TGTGCCAGCAGTTTCTCTAGCGGGGGAATCAATGAGCAGTTCTTC. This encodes CASSFSSGGINEQFF.

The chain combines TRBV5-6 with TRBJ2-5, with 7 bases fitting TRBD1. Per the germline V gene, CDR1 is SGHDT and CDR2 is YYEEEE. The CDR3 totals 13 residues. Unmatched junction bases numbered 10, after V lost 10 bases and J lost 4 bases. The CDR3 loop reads CAGRDRDGETQYF. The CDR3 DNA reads TGTGCCGGCCGAGACAGGGATGGAGAGACCCAGTACTTC.